A selection of T cell receptor beta chains follows, all from one sample in a study of blood T cell repertoires in COVID-19. Sequencing was performed with immunoSEQ multiplex PCR; in TCRdb, only in-frame clones are kept and a portion is missing. The data contain around 150,000 clones, roughly 80% of them singletons. Sequenced material: peripheral blood. These receptors came from a man between 60 and 75 years old who had recovered from COVID-19. Each CDR3 is given with its conserved first and last residue. A D gene is named only where the DNA matches it firmly. Some rows mark clone size as missing; the rest say once, few, many or name a class of expanded clone.

>TRBV4-3|TRBJ1-4|NA|NA
CASSEKGRGLTNEKLFF
TGCGCCAGCAGCGAAAAAGGGAGGGGCTTAACTAATGAAAAACTGTTTTTT
>TRBV4-1|TRBJ2-1|NA|TRBD1
CASSQPGTGEYNEQFF
TGCGCCAGCAGCCAACCTGGGACAGGGGAATACAATGAGCAGTTCTTC
>TRBV7-9|TRBJ2-5|NA|NA
CASSSPGTAGTQYF
TGTGCCAGCAGCTCTCCCGGGACTGCTGGGACCCAGTACTTC
>TRBV6-1|TRBJ2-5|NA|NA
CASSAPSNRETQYF
TGTGCCAGCAGTGCCCCATCCAATAGAGAGACCCAGTACTTC
>TRBV9|TRBJ2-1|few|TRBD1
CASSVRTGSSYNEQFF
TGTGCCAGCAGCGTCCGGACAGGAAGCTCCTACAATGAGCAGTTCTTC
>TRBV4-3|TRBJ2-1|NA|TRBD2
CASASGTSSYNEQFF
TGCGCCAGCGCTTCCGGGACTAGCTCCTACAATGAGCAGTTCTTC
>TRBV30|TRBJ2-4|NA|TRBD2
CAWSPAWERGGFLNIQYF
TGTGCCTGGAGCCCCGCCTGGGAGCGGGGGGGCTTTTTAAACATTCAGTACTTC
>TRBV4-3|TRBJ2-2|NA|NA
CASSQVQAFRGTGELFF
TGCGCCAGCAGCCAAGTACAAGCCTTTCGGGGTACCGGGGAGCTGTTTTTT
>TRBV7-2|TRBJ2-7|NA|NA
CASSLGRLVSYEQYF
TGTGCCAGCAGCTTAGGACGGCTAGTCTCCTACGAGCAGTACTTC
>TRBV18|TRBJ1-6|NA|NA
CASSPQPTIGGGSPLHF
TGTGCCAGCTCACCACAGCCTACAATCGGGGGAGGGTCACCCCTCCACTTT
>TRBV28|TRBJ2-4|NA|TRBD1
CASRRSGQVNIQYF
TGTGCCAGCAGACGCTCGGGACAGGTTAACATTCAGTACTTC
>TRBV6-5|TRBJ1-2|NA|NA
CASSYGGYGYTF
TGTGCCAGCAGTTACGGAGGGTATGGCTACACCTTC
>TRBV28|TRBJ2-7|NA|TRBD1
CASRGQAISYEQYF
TGTGCCAGCAGGGGACAGGCCATCTCCTACGAGCAGTACTTC
>TRBV6-5|TRBJ1-2|once|NA
CASSYSADYGYTF
TGTGCCAGCAGTTACTCGGCCGACTATGGCTACACCTTC
>TRBV5-5|TRBJ1-5|NA|NA
CASSREVYSNQPQHF
TGTGCCAGCAGCCGGGAGGTATATAGCAATCAGCCCCAGCATTTT
>TRBV4-3|TRBJ1-4|NA|NA
CASSQEIGRAFEKLFF
TGCGCCAGCAGCCAAGAGATTGGCAGGGCCTTTGAAAAACTGTTTTTT
>TRBV4-2|TRBJ2-5|NA|NA
CASSQAKETQYF
TGTGCCAGCAGCCAAGCCAAAGAGACCCAGTACTTC
>TRBV24-1|TRBJ2-4|NA|TRBD1
CATSDLQRDRGQYF
TGTGCCACCAGTGATTTGCAAAGGGACAGGGGACAGTACTTC
>TRBV7-9|TRBJ1-5|NA|NA
CASSRQVNQPQHF
TGTGCCAGCAGCAGACAGGTCAATCAGCCCCAGCATTTT
>TRBV29-1|TRBJ1-1|NA|NA
CSVEDRVGTEAFF
TGCAGCGTTGAAGATCGGGTAGGAACTGAAGCTTTCTTT
>TRBV21-1|TRBJ1-3|few|NA
CASSQRRGGPGNTIYF
TGTGCCAGCAGCCAACGTAGAGGGGGCCCTGGAAACACCATATATTTT
>TRBV7-9|TRBJ1-1|NA|TRBD1
CASSLQGLGTEAFF
TGTGCCAGCAGCCTACAGGGGCTAGGCACTGAAGCTTTCTTT
>TRBV4-3|TRBJ2-7|NA|NA
CASRREQVAYEQYF
TGCGCCAGCAGACGCGAGCAGGTGGCCTACGAGCAGTACTTC
>TRBV7-2|TRBJ1-5|NA|NA
CASSRGEGGSNQPQHF
TGTGCCAGCAGCCGCGGGGAGGGCGGGAGCAATCAGCCCCAGCATTTT
>TRBV4-2|TRBJ1-4|NA|NA
CASSQGSSEKLFF
TGTGCCAGCAGCCAGGGGAGTAGTGAAAAACTGTTTTTT
>TRBV6-1|TRBJ1-4|NA|TRBD1
CASSESFRGPTNEKLFF
TGTGCCAGCAGTGAAAGTTTTAGGGGGCCGACTAATGAAAAACTGTTTTTT
>TRBV14|TRBJ2-5|NA|NA
CASSQAGQEETQYF
TGTGCCAGCAGCCAAGCAGGGCAGGAAGAGACCCAGTACTTC
>TRBV29-1|TRBJ2-4|NA|TRBD1
CSVDGTANIQYF
TGCAGCGTGGACGGGACAGCAAACATTCAGTACTTC